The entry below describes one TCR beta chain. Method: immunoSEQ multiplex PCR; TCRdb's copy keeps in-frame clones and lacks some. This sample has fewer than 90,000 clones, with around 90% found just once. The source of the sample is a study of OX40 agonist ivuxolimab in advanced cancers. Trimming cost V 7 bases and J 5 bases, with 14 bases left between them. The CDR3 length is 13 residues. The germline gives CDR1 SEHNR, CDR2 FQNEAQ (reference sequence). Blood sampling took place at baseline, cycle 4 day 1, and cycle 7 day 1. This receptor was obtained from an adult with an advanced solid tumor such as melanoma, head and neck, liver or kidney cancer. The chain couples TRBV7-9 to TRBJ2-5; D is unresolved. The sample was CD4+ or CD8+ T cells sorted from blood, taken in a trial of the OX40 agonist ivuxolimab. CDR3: CASTQASVETQYF. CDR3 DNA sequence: TGTGCCAGCACCCAAGCGTCGGTCGAGACCCAGTACTTC.